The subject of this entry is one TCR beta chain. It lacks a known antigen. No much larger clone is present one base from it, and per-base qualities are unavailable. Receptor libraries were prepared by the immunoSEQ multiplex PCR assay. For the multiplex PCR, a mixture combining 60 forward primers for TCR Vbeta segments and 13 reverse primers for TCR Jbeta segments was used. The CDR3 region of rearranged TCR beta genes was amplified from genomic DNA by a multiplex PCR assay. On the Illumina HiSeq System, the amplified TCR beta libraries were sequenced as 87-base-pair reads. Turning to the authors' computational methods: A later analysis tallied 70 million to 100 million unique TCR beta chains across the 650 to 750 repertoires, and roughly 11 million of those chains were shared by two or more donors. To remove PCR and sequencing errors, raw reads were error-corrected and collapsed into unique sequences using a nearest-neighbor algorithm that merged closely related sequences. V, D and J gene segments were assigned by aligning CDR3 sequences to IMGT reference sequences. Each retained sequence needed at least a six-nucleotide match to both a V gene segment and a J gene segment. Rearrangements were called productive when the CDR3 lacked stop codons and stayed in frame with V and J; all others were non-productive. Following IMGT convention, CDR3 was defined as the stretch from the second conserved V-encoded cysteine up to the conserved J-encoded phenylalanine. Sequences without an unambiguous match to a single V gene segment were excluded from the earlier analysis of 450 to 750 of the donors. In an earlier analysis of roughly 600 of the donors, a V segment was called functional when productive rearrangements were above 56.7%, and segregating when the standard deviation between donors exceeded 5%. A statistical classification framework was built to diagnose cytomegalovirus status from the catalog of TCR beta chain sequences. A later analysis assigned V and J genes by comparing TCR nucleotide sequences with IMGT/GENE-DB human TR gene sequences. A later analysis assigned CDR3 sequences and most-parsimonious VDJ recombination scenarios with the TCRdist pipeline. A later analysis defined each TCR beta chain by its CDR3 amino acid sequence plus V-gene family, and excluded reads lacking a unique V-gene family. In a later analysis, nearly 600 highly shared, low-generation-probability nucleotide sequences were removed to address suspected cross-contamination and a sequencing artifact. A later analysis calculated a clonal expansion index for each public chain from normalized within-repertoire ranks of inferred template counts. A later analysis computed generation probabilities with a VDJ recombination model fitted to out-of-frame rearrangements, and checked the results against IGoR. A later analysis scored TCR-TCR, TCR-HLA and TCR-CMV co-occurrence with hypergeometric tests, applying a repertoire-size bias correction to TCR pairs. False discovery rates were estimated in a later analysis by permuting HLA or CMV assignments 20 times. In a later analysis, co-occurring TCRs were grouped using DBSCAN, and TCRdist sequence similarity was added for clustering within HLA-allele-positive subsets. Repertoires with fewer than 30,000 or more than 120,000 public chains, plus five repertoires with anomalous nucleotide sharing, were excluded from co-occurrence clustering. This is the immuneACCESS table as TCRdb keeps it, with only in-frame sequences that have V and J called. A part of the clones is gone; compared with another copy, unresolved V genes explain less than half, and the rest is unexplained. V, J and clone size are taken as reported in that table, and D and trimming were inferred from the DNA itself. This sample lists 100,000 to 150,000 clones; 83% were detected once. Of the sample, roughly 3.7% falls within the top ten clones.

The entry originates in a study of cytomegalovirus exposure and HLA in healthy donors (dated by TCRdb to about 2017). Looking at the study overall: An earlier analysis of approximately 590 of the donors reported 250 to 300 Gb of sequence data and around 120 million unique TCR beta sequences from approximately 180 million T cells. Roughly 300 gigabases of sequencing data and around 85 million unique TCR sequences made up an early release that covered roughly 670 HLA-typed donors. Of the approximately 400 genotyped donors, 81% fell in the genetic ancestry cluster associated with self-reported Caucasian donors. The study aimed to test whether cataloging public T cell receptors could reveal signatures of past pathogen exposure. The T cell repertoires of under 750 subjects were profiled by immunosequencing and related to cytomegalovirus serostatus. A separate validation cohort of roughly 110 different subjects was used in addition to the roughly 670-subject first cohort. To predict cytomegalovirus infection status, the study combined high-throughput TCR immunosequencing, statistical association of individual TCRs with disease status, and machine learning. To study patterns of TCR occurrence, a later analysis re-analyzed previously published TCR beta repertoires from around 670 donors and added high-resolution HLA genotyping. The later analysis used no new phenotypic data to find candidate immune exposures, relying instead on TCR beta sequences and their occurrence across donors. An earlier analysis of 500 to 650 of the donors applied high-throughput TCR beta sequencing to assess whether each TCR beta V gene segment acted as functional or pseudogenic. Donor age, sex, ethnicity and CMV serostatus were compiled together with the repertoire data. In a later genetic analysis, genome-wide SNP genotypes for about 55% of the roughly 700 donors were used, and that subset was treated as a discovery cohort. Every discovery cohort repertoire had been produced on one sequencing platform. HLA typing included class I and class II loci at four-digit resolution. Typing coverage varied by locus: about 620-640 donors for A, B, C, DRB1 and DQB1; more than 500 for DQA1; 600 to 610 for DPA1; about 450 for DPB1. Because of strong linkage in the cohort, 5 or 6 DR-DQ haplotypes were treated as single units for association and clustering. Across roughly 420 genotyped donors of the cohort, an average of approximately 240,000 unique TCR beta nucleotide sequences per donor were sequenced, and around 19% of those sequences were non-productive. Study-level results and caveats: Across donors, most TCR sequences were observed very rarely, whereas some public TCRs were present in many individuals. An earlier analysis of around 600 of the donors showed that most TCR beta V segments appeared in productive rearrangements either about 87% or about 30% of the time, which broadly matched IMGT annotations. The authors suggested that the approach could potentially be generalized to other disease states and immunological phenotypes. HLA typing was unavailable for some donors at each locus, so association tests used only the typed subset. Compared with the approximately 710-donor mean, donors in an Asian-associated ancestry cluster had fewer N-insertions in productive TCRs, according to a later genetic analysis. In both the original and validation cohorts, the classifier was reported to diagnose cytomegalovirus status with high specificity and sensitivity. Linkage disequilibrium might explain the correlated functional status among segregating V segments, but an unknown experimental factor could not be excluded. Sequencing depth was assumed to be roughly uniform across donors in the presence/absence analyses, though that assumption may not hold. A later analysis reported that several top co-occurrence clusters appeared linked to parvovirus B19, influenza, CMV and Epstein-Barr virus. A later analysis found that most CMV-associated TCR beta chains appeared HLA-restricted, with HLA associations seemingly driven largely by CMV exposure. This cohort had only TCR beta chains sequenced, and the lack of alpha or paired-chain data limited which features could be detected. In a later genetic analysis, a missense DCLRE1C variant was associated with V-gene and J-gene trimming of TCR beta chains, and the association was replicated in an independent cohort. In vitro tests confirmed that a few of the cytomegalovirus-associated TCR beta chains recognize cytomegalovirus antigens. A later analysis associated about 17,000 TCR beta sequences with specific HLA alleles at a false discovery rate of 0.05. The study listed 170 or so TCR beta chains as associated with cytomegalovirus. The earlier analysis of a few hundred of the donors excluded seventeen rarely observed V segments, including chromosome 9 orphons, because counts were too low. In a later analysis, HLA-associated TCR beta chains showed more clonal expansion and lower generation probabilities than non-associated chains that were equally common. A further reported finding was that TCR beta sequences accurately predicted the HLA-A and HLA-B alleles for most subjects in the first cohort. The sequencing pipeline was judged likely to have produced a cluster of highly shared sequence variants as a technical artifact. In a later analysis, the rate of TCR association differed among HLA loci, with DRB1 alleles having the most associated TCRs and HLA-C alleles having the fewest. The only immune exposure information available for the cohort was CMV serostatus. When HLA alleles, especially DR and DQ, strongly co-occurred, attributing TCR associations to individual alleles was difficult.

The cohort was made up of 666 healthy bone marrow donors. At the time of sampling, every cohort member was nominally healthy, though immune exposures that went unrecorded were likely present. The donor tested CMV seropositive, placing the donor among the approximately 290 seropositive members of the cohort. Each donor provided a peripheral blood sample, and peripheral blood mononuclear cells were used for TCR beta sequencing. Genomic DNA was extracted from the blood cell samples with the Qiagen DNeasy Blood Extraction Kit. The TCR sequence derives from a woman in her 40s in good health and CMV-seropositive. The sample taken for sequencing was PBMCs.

CDR3 region: CASSFDQGTDTQYF. The sequence in DNA is TGCGCCAGCAGCTTCGACCAGGGAACAGATACGCAGTATTTT. The chain is assembled from TRBV5-1 and TRBJ2-3; the best D guess is TRBD1, with 5 bases matching. V lost 2 bases and J lost 3 bases; the stretch between them is 10 bases long. Per the germline V gene, SGHRS is the CDR1 and YFSETQ is the CDR2. The CDR3, cysteine through phenylalanine, is 14 amino acids long. Only CDR3 DNA remains: 42 bases, in frame from the first base.